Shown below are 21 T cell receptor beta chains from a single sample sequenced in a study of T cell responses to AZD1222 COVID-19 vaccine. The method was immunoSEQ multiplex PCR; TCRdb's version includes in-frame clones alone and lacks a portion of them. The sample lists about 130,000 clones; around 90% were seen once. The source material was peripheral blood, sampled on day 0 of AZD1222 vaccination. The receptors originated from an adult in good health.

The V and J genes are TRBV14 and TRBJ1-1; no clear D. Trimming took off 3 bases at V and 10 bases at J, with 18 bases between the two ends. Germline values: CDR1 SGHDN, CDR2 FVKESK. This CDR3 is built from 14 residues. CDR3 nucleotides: TGTGCCAGCAGCCACAAAGTCTCCGGGGTCGGAGCTTTCTTT. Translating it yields CASSHKVSGVGAFF.

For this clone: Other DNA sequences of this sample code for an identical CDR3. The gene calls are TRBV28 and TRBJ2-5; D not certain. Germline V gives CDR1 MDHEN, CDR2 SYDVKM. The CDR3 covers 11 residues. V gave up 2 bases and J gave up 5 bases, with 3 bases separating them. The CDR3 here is CASSLRETQYF. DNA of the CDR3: TGTGCCAGCAGTTTAAGGGAGACCCAGTACTTC.

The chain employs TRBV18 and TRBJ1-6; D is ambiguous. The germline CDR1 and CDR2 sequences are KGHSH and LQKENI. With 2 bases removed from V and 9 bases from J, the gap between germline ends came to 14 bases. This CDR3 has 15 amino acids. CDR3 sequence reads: CASSPGIGLGSPLHF. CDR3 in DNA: TGTGCCAGCTCACCAGGAATAGGCCTAGGTTCACCCCTCCACTTT.

CDR3 amino acids: CASSLGGGAADTQYF. The CDR3 bases are TGTGCCAGCAGCTTAGGCGGGGGGGCCGCAGATACGCAGTATTTT. The gene calls are TRBV7-2 and TRBJ2-3, with 9 bases lining up with TRBD2. V dropped 1 base and J dropped 4; count of bases not matched to a gene: 3. This CDR3 region has 15 residues. The germline gives CDR1 SGHTA, CDR2 FQGNSA.

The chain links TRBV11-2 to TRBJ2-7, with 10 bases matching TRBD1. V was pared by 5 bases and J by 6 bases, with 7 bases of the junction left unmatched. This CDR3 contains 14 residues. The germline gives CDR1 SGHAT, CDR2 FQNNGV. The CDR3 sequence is CASSIAGTGVEQYF. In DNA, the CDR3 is TGTGCCAGCAGCATCGCCGGGACAGGGGTCGAGCAGTACTTC.

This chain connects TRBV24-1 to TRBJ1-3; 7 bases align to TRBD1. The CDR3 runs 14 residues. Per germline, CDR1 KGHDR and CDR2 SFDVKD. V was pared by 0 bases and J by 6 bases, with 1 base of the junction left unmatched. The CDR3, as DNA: TGTGCCACCAGTGATTTGCAGGGGGTAAACACCATATATTTT. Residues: CATSDLQGVNTIYF.

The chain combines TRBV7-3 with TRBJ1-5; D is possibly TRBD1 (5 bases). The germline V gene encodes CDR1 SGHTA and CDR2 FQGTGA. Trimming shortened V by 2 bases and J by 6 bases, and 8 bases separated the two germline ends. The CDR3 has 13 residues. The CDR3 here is CASSLFGGQPQHF. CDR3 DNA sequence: TGTGCCAGCAGCTTATTTGGGGGTCAGCCCCAGCATTTT.

The CDR3 here is CASSSSRFQGGGVTEAFF. The CDR3 nucleotides read TGTGCCAGCAGTTCATCCCGTTTTCAGGGGGGGGGAGTCACTGAAGCTTTCTTT. The chain couples TRBV6-8 to TRBJ1-1, with TRBD1 matching 7 bases. CDR3 size: 18 residues. CDR1 MNHGY and CDR2 SAAAGT come from the germline V gene. The V and J ends lost 4 bases and 4 bases, in that order; junction bases with no gene match: 18.

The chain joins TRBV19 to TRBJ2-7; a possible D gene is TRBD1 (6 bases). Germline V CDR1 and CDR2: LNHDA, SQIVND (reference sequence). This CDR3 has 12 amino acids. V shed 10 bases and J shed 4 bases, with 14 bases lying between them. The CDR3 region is CATRGGKYEQYF. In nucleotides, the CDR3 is TGTGCCACGAGAGGGGGAAAGTACGAGCAGTACTTC.

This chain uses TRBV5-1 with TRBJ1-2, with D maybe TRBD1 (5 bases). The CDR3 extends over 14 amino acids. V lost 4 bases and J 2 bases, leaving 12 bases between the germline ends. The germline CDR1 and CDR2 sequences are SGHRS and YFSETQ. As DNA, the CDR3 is TGCGCCAGCAGCCCTATTGCAGGGAACTATGGCTACACCTTC. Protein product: CASSPIAGNYGYTF.

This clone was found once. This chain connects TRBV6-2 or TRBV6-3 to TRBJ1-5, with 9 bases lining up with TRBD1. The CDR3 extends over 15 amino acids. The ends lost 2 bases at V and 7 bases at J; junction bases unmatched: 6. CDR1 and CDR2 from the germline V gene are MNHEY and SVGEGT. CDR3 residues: CASSYPTGGVQPQHF. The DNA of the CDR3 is TGTGCCAGCAGTTACCCCACAGGGGGCGTCCAGCCCCAGCATTTT.

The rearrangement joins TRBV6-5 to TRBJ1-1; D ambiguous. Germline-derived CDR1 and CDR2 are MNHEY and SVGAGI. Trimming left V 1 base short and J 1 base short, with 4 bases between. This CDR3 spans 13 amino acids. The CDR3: CASSYYWNTEAFF. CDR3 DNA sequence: TGTGCCAGCAGTTACTACTGGAACACTGAAGCTTTCTTT.

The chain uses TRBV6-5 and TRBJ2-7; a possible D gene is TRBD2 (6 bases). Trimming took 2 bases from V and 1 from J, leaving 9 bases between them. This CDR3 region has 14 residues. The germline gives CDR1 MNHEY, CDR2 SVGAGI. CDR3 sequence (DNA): TGTGCCAGCAGTTACGGGACTTATTCCTACGAGCAGTACTTC. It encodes CASSYGTYSYEQYF.

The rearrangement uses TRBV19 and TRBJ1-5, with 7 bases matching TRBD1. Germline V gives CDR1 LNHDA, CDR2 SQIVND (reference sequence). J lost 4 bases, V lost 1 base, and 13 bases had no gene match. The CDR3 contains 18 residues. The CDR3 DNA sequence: TGTGCCAGTAGTATAGGATTCGGAGTGGGACAGAGAAATCAGCCCCAGCATTTT. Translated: CASSIGFGVGQRNQPQHF. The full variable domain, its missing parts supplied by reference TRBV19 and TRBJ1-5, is DGGITQSPKYLFRKEGQNVTLSCEQNLNHDAMYWYRQDPGQGLRLIYYSQIVNDFQKGDIAEGYSVSREKKESFPLTVTSAQKNPTAFYLCASSIGFGVGQRNQPQHFGDGTRLSIL.

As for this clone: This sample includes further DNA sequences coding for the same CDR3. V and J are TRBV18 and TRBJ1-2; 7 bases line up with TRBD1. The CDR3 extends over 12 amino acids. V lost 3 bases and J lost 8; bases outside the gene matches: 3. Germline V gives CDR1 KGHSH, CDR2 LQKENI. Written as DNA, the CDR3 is TGTGCCAGCTCACCGCAGGGGGGAGGCTACACCTTC. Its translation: CASSPQGGGYTF.

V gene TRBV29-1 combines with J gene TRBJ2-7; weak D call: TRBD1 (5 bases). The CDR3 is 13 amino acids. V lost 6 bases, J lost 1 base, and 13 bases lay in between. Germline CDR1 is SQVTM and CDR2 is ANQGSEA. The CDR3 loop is CSVQTVDSYEQYF. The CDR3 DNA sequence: TGCAGCGTCCAGACAGTGGATTCCTACGAGCAGTACTTC.

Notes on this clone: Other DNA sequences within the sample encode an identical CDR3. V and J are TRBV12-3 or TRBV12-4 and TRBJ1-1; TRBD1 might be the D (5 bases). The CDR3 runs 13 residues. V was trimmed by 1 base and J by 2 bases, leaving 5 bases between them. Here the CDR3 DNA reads TGTGCCAGCAGTTTAGGGGGCAACACTGAAGCTTTCTTT. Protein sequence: CASSLGGNTEAFF.

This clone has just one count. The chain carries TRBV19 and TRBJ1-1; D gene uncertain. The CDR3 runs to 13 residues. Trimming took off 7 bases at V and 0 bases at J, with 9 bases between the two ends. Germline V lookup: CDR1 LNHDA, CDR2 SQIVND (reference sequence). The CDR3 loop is CASTARVNTEAFF. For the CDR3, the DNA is TGTGCCAGTACGGCACGGGTGAACACTGAAGCTTTCTTT.

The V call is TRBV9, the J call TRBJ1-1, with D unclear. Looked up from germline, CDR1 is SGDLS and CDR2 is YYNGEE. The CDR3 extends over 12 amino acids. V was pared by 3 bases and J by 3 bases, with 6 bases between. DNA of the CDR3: TGTGCCAGCAGCGCAGTTTACACTGAAGCTTTCTTT. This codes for CASSAVYTEAFF.

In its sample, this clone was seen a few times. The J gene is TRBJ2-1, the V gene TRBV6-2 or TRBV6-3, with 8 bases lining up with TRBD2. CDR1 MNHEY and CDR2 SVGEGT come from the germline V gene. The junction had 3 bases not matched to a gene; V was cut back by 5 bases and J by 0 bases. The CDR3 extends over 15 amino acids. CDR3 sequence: CASSEGTSSYNEQFF. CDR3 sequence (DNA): TGTGCCAGCAGTGAGGGGACTAGCTCCTACAATGAGCAGTTCTTC.

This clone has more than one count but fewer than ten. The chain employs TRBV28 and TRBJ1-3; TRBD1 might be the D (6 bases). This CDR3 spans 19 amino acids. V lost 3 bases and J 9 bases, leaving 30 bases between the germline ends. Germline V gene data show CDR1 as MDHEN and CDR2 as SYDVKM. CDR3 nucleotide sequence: TGTGCCAGCAGTTTTTTACCCTCGGGTGGAGGGGGAGAGCGGGCCACCATATATTTT. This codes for CASSFLPSGGGGERATIYF.